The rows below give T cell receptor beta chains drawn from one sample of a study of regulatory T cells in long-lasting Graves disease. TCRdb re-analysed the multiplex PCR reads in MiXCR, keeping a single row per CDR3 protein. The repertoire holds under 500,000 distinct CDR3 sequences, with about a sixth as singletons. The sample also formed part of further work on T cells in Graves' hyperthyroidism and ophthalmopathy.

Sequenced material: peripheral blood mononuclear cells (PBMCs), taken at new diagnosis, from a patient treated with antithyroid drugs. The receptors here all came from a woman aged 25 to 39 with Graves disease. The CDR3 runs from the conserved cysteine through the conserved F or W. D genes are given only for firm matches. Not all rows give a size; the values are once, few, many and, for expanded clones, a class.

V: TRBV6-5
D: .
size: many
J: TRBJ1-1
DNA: TGTGCCAGCAGTTCCCGGGGGCGGCGGAACACTGAAGCTTTCTTT
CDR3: CASSSRGRRNTEAFF

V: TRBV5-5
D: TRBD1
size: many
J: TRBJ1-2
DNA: TGTGCCAGCAGCCCCGACAGGGACTATGGCTACACCTTC
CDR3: CASSPDRDYGYTF

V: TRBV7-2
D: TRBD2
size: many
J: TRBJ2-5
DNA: TGTGCCAGCAGCTTTCGGGGCGGGAGGCCGTTAGATGACTTC
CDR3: CASSFRGGRPLDDF

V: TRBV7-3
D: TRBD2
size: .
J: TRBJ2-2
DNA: TGTGCCAGCAGCCAAGATTTAGCGGGAGGCAACACCGGGGAGCTGTTTTTT
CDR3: CASSQDLAGGNTGELFF

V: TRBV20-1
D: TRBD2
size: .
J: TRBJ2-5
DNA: TGCAGTGTTAGAGTGGGGCTAGCGGGAGGCCAAGAGACCCCGTACTTC
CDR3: CSVRVGLAGGQETPYF

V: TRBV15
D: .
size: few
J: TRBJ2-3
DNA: TGTGCCACCAGCAGTTCCCGGGACCCCGGCGGCGGAGATACGCAGTATTTT
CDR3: CATSSSRDPGGGDTQYF

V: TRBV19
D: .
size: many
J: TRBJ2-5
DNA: TGTGCCAGTAGTCCCCTTCGGACGGTTAAGGAGACCCAGTACTTC
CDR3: CASSPLRTVKETQYF

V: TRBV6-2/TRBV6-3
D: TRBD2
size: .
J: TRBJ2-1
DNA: TGTGCCAGCAGTTACTCGCAGAGGGAGGGAGGTAGGGATGAGCAGTTCTTC
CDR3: CASSYSQREGGRDEQFF

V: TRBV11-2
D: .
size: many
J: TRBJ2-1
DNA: TGTGCCAGCAGACTCCGTACCCCACCGTACAATGAGCAGTTCTTC
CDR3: CASRLRTPPYNEQFF

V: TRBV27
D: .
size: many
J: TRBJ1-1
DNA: TGTGCCAGCAGTTCTCCCGGACAGAGCCCCCTTGAAGCTTTCTTT
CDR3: CASSSPGQSPLEAFF

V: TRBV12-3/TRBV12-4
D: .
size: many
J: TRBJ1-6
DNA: TGTGCCAGCAGCCCAGGGGATATAAGTTCACCCCTCCACTTT
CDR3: CASSPGDISSPLHF

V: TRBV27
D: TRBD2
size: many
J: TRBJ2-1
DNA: TGTGCCAGCGGGACTAGCGGGAGAATCAATGAGCAGTTCTTC
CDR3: CASGTSGRINEQFF

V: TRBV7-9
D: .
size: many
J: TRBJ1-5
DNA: TGTGCCAGCAGCTTGGGGGCAGGGGGCAATCAGCCCCAGCATTTT
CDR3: CASSLGAGGNQPQHF

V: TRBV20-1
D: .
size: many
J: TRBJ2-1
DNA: TGCAGTGATCTGGACAGCCTTTACAATGAGCAGTTCTTC
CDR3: CSDLDSLYNEQFF

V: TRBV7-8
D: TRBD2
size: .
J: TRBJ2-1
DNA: TGTGCCAGCACCCAAGGTATGATAGCGGGAGTCCTCATTGAGCAGTTCTTC
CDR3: CASTQGMIAGVLIEQFF

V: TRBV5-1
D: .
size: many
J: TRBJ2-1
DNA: TGCGCCAGTAGTAGAATGGGAGCCTACAATGAGCAGTTCTTC
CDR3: CASSRMGAYNEQFF

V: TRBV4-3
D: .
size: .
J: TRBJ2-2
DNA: TGCGCCAGCAGCCGGGAGCTGAACACCGGGGAGCTGTTTTTT
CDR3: CASSRELNTGELFF

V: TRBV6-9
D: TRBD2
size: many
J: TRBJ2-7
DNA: TGTGCCAGCAGTTACTTGGCTAGCGGTAGCTCCTACGAGCAGTACTTC
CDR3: CASSYLASGSSYEQYF

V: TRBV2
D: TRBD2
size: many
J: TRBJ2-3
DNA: TGTGCCAGCAATCTAGCGGGAGTGGCAGATACGCAGTATTTT
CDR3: CASNLAGVADTQYF

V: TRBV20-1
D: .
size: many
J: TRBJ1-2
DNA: TGCAGTGCTAGAGATAGGCGGGTTGACTATGGCTACACCTTC
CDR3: CSARDRRVDYGYTF

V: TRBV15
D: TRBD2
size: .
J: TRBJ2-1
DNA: TGTGCCACCAGCCGTAGCGGGAGGGTTTATGAGCAGTTCTTC
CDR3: CATSRSGRVYEQFF

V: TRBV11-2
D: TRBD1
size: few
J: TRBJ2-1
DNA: TGTGCCAGCAGCTTAGGCGGATGGGACAGAGTTTACAATGAGCAGTTCTTC
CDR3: CASSLGGWDRVYNEQFF

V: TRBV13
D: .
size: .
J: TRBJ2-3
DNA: TGTGCCAGCAGCTTAGGGGACGCCGGGAGCACAGATACGCAGTATTTT
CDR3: CASSLGDAGSTDTQYF

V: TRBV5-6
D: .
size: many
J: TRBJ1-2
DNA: TGTGCCAGCAGCTCCGGGGGCTATGGCTACACCTTC
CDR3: CASSSGGYGYTF

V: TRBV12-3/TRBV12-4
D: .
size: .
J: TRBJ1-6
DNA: TGTGCCAGCAGATCCCGGGGGGCCCCGACTAATAATTCACCCCTCCACTTT
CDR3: CASRSRGAPTNNSPLHF

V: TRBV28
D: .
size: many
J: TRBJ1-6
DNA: TGTGCCAGCAGTTTGACTGATCATTCAAATAATTCACCCCTCCACTTT
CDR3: CASSLTDHSNNSPLHF

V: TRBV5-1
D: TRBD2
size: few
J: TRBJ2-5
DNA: TGCGCCAGCAGCTTAGACGGCGGGGGATCGGGGGACCAGTACTTC
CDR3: CASSLDGGGSGDQYF

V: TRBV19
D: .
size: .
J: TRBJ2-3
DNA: TGTGCCAGTAGTATGATCTTCGACTACAGCACAGATACGCAGTATTTT
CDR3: CASSMIFDYSTDTQYF

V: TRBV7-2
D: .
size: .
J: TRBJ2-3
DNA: TGTGCCAGCAGCCCGAAGGCAGATACGCAGTATTTT
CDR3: CASSPKADTQYF

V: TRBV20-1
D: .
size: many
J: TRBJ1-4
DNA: TGCAGTGCTAGATCGGGTGGATTTGGCGAAAAACTGTTTTTT
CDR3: CSARSGGFGEKLFF

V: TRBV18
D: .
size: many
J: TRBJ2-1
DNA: TGTGCCAGCTCACCACAGCGGAGCAATGAGCAGTTCTTC
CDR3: CASSPQRSNEQFF

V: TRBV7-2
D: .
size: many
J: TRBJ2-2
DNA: TGTGCCAGCGTGGTCAGACTCACCGGGGAGCTGTTTTTT
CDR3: CASVVRLTGELFF

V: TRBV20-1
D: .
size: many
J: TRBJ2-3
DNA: TGCAGTGCTAGCGGAAACACAGATACGCAGTATTTT
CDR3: CSASGNTDTQYF

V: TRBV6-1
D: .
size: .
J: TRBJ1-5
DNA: TGTGCCAGCAGTCCCCGGCAGGGAGGAGGCAATCAGCCCCAGCATTTT
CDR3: CASSPRQGGGNQPQHF

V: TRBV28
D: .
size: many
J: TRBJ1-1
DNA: TGTGCCAGCAGTACATCGACAGAGCTAATACCTGAAGCTTTCTTT
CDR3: CASSTSTELIPEAFF

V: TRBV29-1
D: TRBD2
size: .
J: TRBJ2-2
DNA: TGCAGCGCAAGAGGGACTAGCGGGAGGGGGGGCACCGGGGAGCTGTTTTTT
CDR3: CSARGTSGRGGTGELFF

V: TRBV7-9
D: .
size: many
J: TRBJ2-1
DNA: TGTGCCAGCAGCCCTACCGGCGCCGGATTTCATGAGCAGTTCTTC
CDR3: CASSPTGAGFHEQFF

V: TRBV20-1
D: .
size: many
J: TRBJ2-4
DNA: TGCAGTGCTAGATCGGGCGACGGGGCCAAAAACATTCAGTACTTC
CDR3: CSARSGDGAKNIQYF

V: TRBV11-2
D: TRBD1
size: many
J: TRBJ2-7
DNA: TGTGCCAGCAGCACCACCGGGACAGGGGTCTACGAGCAGTACTTC
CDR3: CASSTTGTGVYEQYF

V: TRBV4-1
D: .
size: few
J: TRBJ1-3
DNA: TGCGCCAGCAGCCAAGGAGCGGGGGCTGGAAACACCATATATTTT
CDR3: CASSQGAGAGNTIYF

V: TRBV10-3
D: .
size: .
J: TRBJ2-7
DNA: TGTGCCATCAGTAAGGAAAACGAGCAGTACTTC
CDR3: CAISKENEQYF